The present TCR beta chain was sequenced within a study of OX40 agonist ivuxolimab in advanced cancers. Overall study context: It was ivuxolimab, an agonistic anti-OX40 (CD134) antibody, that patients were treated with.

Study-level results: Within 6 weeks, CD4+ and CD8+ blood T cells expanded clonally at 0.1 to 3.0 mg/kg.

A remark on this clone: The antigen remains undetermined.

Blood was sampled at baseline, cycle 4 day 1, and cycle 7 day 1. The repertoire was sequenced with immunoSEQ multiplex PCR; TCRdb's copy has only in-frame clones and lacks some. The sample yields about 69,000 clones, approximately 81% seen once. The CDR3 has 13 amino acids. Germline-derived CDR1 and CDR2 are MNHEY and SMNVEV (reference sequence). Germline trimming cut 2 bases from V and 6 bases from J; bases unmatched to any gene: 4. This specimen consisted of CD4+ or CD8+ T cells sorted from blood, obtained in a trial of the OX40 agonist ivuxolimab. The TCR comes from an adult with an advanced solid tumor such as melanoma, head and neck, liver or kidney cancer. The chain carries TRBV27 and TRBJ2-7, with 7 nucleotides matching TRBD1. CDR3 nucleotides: TGTGCCAGCAGTTTAGGGTGGGACAGCGAGCAGTACTTC. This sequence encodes CASSLGWDSEQYF.